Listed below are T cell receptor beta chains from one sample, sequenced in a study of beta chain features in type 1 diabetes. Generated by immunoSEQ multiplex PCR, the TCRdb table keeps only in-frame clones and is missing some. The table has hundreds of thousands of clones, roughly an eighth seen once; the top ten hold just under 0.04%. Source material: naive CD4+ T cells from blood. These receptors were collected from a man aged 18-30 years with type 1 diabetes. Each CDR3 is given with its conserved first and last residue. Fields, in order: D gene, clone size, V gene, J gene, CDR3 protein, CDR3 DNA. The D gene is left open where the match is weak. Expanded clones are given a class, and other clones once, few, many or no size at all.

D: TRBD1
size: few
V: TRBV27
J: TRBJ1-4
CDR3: CASSFNRQGHDEKLFF
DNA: TGTGCCAGCAGTTTCAACAGACAGGGCCACGATGAAAAACTGTTTTTT

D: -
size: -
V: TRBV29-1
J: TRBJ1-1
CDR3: CSVEIGGNTEAFF
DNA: TGCAGCGTTGAAATAGGGGGGAATACTGAAGCTTTCTTT

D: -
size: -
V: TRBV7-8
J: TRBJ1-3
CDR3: CASSDPYRASSGNTIYF
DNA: TGTGCCAGCAGTGACCCCTATAGGGCTTCCTCTGGAAACACCATATATTTT

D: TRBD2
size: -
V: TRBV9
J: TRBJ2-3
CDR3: CASSVQLATDTQYF
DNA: TGTGCCAGCAGCGTTCAACTAGCGACAGATACGCAGTATTTT

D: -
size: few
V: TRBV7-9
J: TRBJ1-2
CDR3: CASSLVVLDGYTF
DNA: TGTGCCAGCAGTTTAGTTGTCCTCGACGGCTACACCTTC

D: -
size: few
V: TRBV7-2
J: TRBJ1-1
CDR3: CASSLTELTEAFF
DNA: TGTGCCAGCAGCTTAACAGAACTCACTGAAGCTTTCTTT

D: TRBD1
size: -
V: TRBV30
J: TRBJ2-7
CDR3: CACNRDRAIYEQYF
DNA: TGTGCCTGCAACCGGGACAGGGCAATCTACGAGCAGTACTTC

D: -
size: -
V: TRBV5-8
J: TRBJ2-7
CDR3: CASSLAGMGGPYEQYF
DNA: TGTGCCAGCAGCTTGGCGGGTATGGGCGGGCCCTACGAGCAGTACTTC

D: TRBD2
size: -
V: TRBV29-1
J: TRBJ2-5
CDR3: CSAPLAGGQETQYF
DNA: TGCAGCGCTCCTCTAGCGGGTGGTCAAGAGACCCAGTACTTC

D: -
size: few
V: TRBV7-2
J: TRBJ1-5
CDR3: CASSQGRSNQPQHF
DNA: TGTGCCAGCAGCCAGGGTAGGAGCAATCAGCCCCAGCATTTT

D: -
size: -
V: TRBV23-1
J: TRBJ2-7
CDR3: CASSQEWGYYEQYF
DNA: TGCGCCAGCAGTCAAGAGTGGGGATACTACGAGCAGTACTTC

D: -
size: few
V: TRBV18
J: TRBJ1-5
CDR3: CASSPAREGQPQHF
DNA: TGTGCCAGCTCACCAGCCAGGGAAGGGCAGCCCCAGCATTTT

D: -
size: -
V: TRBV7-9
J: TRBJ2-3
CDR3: CALLTPDTQYF
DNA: TGTGCCCTACTCACCCCAGATACGCAGTATTTT

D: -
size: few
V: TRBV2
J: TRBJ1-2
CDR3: CASSETGGYTF
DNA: TGTGCCAGCAGTGAAACAGGGGGCTACACCTTC

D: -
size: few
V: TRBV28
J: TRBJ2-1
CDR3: CASSGPYEQFF
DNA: TGTGCCAGCAGTGGCCCGTATGAGCAGTTCTTC

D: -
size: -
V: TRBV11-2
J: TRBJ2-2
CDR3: CASSSRGGTGNTGELFF
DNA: TGTGCCAGCAGCTCCCGGGGGGGGACAGGGAACACCGGGGAGCTGTTTTTT

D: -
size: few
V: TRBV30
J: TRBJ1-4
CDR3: CAWSVKAAEKLFF
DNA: TGTGCCTGGAGTGTAAAGGCAGCTGAAAAACTGTTTTTT

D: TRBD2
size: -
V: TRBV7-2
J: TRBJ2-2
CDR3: CASSFTSGSGELFF
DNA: TGTGCCAGCAGCTTCACTAGCGGATCCGGGGAGCTGTTTTTT

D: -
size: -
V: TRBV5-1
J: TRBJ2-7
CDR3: CASSYLGGPYEQYF
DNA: TGCGCCAGCAGCTACCTTGGAGGGCCCTACGAGCAGTACTTC

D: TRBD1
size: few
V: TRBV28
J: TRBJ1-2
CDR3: CASTTWQGVYGYTF
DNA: TGTGCCAGCACCACCTGGCAGGGGGTCTATGGCTACACCTTC

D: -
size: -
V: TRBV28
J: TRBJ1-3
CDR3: CASSSPGSPGNTIYF
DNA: TGTGCCAGCAGTTCTCCAGGGTCTCCTGGAAACACCATATATTTT

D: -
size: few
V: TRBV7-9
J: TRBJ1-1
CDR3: CASSPQQEGTEAFF
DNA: TGTGCCAGCAGCCCCCAACAGGAGGGTACTGAAGCTTTCTTT

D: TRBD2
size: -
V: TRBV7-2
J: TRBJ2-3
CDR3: CASRLGLADILNTQYF
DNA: TGTGCCAGCAGACTAGGACTAGCTGATATATTGAATACGCAGTATTTT

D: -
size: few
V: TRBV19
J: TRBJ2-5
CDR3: CASSTNKETQYF
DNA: TGTGCCAGTAGTACGAACAAAGAGACCCAGTACTTC

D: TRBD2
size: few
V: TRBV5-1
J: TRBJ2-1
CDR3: CASSLAAPYNEQFF
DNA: TGCGCCAGCAGCCTAGCGGCCCCCTACAATGAGCAGTTCTTC

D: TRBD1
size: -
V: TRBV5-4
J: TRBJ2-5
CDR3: CASSSGQDQETQYF
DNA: TGTGCCAGCAGCTCAGGACAGGACCAAGAGACCCAGTACTTC

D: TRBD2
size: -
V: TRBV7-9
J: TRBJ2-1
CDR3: CASSLGLAGVREQFF
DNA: TGTGCCAGCAGCTTGGGACTAGCGGGAGTGCGGGAGCAGTTCTTC

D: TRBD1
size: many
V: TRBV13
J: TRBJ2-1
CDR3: CASSVGQDLYNEQFF
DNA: TGTGCCAGCAGCGTCGGACAGGATCTATACAATGAGCAGTTCTTC

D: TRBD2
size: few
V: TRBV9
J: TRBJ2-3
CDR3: CASRPPGLAIDTQYF
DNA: TGTGCCAGCAGACCCCCGGGACTAGCGATAGATACGCAGTATTTT

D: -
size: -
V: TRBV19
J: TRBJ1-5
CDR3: CASTDYSNQPQHF
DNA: TGTGCCAGTACGGATTATAGCAATCAGCCCCAGCATTTT

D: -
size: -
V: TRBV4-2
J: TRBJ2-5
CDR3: CASSQDGGFGTQYF
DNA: TGTGCCAGCAGCCAAGATGGGGGGTTCGGGACCCAGTACTTC

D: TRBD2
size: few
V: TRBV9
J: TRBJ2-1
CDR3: CASGTSGGTNEQFF
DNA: TGTGCCAGTGGAACTAGCGGGGGGACCAATGAGCAGTTCTTC

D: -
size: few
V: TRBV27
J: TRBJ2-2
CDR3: CASLRGAGTGELFF
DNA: TGTGCCAGCCTCCGGGGGGCGGGCACCGGGGAGCTGTTTTTT

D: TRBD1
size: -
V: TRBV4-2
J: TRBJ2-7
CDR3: CASSQAPGQGTYEQYF
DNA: TGTGCCAGCAGCCAAGCTCCTGGACAGGGTACCTACGAGCAGTACTTC

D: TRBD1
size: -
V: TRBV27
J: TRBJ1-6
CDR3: CASSRDRGHSYNSPLHF
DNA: TGTGCCAGCAGTCGGGACAGGGGGCACTCCTATAATTCACCCCTCCACTTT

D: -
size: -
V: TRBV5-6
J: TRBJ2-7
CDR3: CASSAALPTYEQYF
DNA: TGTGCCAGCAGCGCCGCCTTACCTACCTACGAGCAGTACTTC

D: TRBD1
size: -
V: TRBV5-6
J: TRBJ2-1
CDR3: CASSWLTGEFYNEQFF
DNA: TGTGCCAGCAGCTGGCTGACAGGGGAGTTCTACAATGAGCAGTTCTTC

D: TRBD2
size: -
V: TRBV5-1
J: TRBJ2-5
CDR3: CASSRLARYQETQYF
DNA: TGCGCCAGCAGTAGACTAGCCAGGTACCAAGAGACCCAGTACTTC

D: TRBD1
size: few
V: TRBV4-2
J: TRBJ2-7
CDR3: CASSQAAGGLYEQYF
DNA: TGTGCCAGCAGCCAAGCTGCAGGGGGCCTGTACGAGCAGTACTTC

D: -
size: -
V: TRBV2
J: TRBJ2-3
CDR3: CASSELGGDTQYF
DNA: TGTGCCAGCAGTGAACTGGGTGGGGATACGCAGTATTTT

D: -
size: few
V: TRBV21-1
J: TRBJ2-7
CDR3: CASSKDGTTGWIYEQYF
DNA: TGTGCCAGCAGCAAAGACGGGACCACAGGGTGGATCTACGAGCAGTACTTC

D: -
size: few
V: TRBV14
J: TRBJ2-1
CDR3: CASSQVWGDEQFF
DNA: TGTGCCAGCAGCCAAGTCTGGGGGGATGAGCAGTTCTTC

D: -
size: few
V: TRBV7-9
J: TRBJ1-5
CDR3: CASSLGEKGRHF
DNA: TGTGCCAGCAGCTTAGGGGAAAAAGGGAGGCATTTT

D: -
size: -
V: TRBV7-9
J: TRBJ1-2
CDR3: CASSSRNYGYTF
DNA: TGTGCCAGCAGCTCCCGAAACTATGGCTACACCTTC

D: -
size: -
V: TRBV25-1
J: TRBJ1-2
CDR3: CASSELRAGPMGGYTF
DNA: TGTGCCAGCAGTGAATTGAGAGCAGGCCCTATGGGGGGCTACACCTTC